Listed below are T cell receptor beta chains from one sample, sequenced in a study of tissue T cells after allogeneic stem cell transplantation. Data came from immunoSEQ multiplex PCR; TCRdb stores just in-frame clones and leaves some out. The data hold fewer than 30,000 clones, with about 85% observed a single time. The source was blood, collected before transplantation. The receptor source for this set is a woman between 18 and 55 years old who later had graft-versus-host disease after an allogeneic stem cell transplant. Each CDR3 is given without its conserved first and last residue. Each record gives: D gene, J gene, V gene, CDR3 protein. D genes are given only for firm matches.

- | TRBJ1-1 | TRBV11-1 | ASNWDGRTEAF
- | TRBJ2-1 | TRBV10-3 | AISEPMASSYNEQF
TRBD1 | TRBJ1-1 | TRBV10-3 | AIRRDRGRSEAF
- | TRBJ2-3 | TRBV4-3 | ASSHNKVDTQY
- | TRBJ2-5 | TRBV20-1 | SASNTASQETQY
- | TRBJ2-1 | TRBV11-3 | ASSGRDPRGNEQF
- | TRBJ1-1 | TRBV11-2 | ASSGISLNTEAF
- | TRBJ2-7 | TRBV24-1 | ATSGDNAYEQY
TRBD1 | TRBJ1-1 | TRBV11-3 | ASSAGTGRFAF
- | TRBJ1-1 | TRBV3-1/TRBV3-2 | ASSQDLGGTQAF
- | TRBJ2-1 | TRBV29-1 | SVGIGGSEQF
TRBD1 | TRBJ1-1 | TRBV5-3 | AGIDRGLSDTEAF
TRBD1 | TRBJ2-1 | TRBV27 | ASKLRGLRQGDRIYNEQF
TRBD1 | TRBJ2-3 | TRBV6-4 | ASSDGTGGTDTQY
- | TRBJ2-2 | TRBV24-1 | ATSDFCRPGTGELF
- | TRBJ1-2 | TRBV6-5 | ASSYSEGAGRYGYT
- | TRBJ2-1 | TRBV3-1/TRBV3-2 | ASSQVSHEQF
- | TRBJ2-7 | TRBV5-6 | ASSFRPGHLYEQY
TRBD1 | TRBJ1-2 | TRBV5-1 | ASSPRDRGEIYGYT
TRBD1 | TRBJ2-7 | TRBV28 | ASSLSGTGGFRQY
- | TRBJ1-1 | TRBV6-2/TRBV6-3 | ASSHRNTEAF
- | TRBJ2-3 | TRBV29-1 | SVILLAPVYLTDTQY
- | TRBJ1-2 | TRBV2 | ASTGRSGYT
TRBD1 | TRBJ2-7 | TRBV27 | ASSLLWDRGYEQY
- | TRBJ1-1 | TRBV12-5 | ASPTPGLKLPEAF
TRBD1 | TRBJ1-1 | TRBV7-9 | ASRPTGVTEAF
TRBD1 | TRBJ2-7 | TRBV27 | ASSLSTGTVPYEQY
- | TRBJ1-1 | TRBV6-2/TRBV6-3 | ASSYSPHVQGMNTEAF
TRBD1 | TRBJ1-1 | TRBV5-1 | ASSFNRGGVTEAF